What follows is one TCR beta chain and its context. The antigen is not known. Germline CDR1 SGHAT, CDR2 FQNNGV. The CDR3 consists of 16 residues. The junction had 8 bases not matched to a gene; V was cut back by 1 base and J by 8 bases. Sorted-subset replicate PCRs used 150 to 200 ng of genomic DNA. This amount corresponded to 30,000 to 35,000 T cell genomes. Clones were read by immunoSEQ multiplex PCR, and TCRdb kept only the in-frame ones, dropping some. The sample comprises about 2.3 million clones, 80% to 95% of which are singletons, and 0.37% rests with the top ten. This sample is part of a study of shared clonotypes between healthy human individuals. Study context: A couple of women and a few men aged 18 to 49 served as donors. Per donor, three plates held CD4 naive cells, three held CD4 memory, two held CD8 naive and one held CD8 memory. General study points: Among donors, clonotype sharing was expected to be affected by sequencing depth.

The V call is TRBV11-2, the J call TRBJ1-2, with 12 bases lining up with TRBD1. The receptor comes from a man between 18 and 35 years old in good health. Some clones in this sample may be carry-over from other donors' samples. The sequenced sample was naive CD4+ T cells from PBMCs. Subset defined: CD45RA+ positively selected. CDR3 sequence reads: CASSLAPGQGAEGYTF. Here the CDR3 DNA reads TGTGCCAGCAGCTTAGCCCCGGGACAGGGGGCTGAAGGCTACACCTTC.